The next 24 T cell receptor beta chains were all read from a single sample in a study of CD8 T cells in Susac syndrome. When the RNA was reverse transcribed, random hexamers were used with an input of roughly 0.45 to 1 ug. TCRdb ran MiXCR on the immunoSEQ multiplex PCR reads and lists one entry per CDR3 protein. The data show 180,000 or so distinct CDR3 sequences, with more than 90% seen just once and roughly 0.14% held by the top ten. The sequenced sample was CD4+ T cells from PBMCs. Every receptor here comes from a human donor in good health.

This clonotype was seen more than once but under ten times. This chain uses TRBV27 with TRBJ2-7; 9 positions agree with TRBD1. The V segment lost 5 bases and the J segment 4 bases; nucleotides outside the gene matches: 6. The CDR3 consists of 14 residues. CDR1 and CDR2 (germline): MNHEY, SMNVEV (reference sequence). CDR3 amino acids: CASSRDRDSYEQYF. CDR3 nucleotide sequence: TGTGCCAGCAGTAGGGACAGGGACTCGTACGAGCAGTACTTC.

The chain employs TRBV5-1 and TRBJ2-7; D might be TRBD2 (7 bases). There are 16 residues in the CDR3. CDR1 SGHRS and CDR2 YFSETQ come from the germline V gene. V lost 1 base to trimming and J lost 3 bases, with 17 bases between them. CDR3 coding DNA: TGCGCCAGCAGCTTGAACGGCGGGGGCGCGATCTACGAGCAGTACTTC. This sequence encodes CASSLNGGGAIYEQYF. Filled out from reference TRBV5-1 and TRBJ2-7, the complete variable domain reads KAGVTQTPRYLIKTRGQQVTLSCSPISGHRSVSWYQQTPGQGLQFLFEYFSETQRNKGNFPGRFSGRQFSNSRSEMNVSTLELGDSALYLCASSLNGGGAIYEQYFGPGTRLTVT.

This sequence joins TRBV20-1 and TRBJ2-7; no reliable D call. Trimming stripped 3 bases from V and 4 bases from J, with 10 bases between. The CDR3 totals 12 residues. Germline V lookup: CDR1 DFQATT, CDR2 SNEGSKA (reference sequence). CDR3 sequence (DNA): TGCAGTGCTAGCAGGTTGGGGTACGAGCAGTACTTC. Amino acid sequence: CSASRLGYEQYF.

The gene calls are TRBV6-2 or TRBV6-3 and TRBJ2-3, with D tentatively TRBD2 (6 bases). CDR3 length: 12 residues. CDR1 MNHEY and CDR2 SVGEGT come from the germline V gene. V dropped 8 bases and J dropped 7 bases, with 13 bases sitting between them. CDR3 region: CASRGTSHTQYF. The CDR3 bases are TGTGCCAGCCGAGGGACTTCCCATACGCAGTATTTT.

The CDR3 region has the DNA TGCAGTGCTAGTTGGACTAGCGGGCGGACAGATACGCAGTATTTT. It translates to CSASWTSGRTDTQYF. The rearrangement joins TRBV20-1 to TRBJ2-3; TRBD2 matches 11 bases. This CDR3 region has 15 residues. The germline V gene has CDR1 DFQATT and CDR2 SNEGSKA (reference sequence). V was clipped by 3 bases and J by 3 bases; unmatched bases: 5.

The J gene is TRBJ2-3, the V gene TRBV24-1, with D possibly TRBD1 on 6 matching bases. Trimming pared 7 bases from V and 8 bases from J, leaving 12 bases between. The germline V gene encodes CDR1 KGHDR and CDR2 SFDVKD. The CDR3 has 12 amino acids. CDR3: CATSTGIGTQYF. The CDR3 DNA sequence: TGTGCCACCAGCACAGGGATCGGTACGCAGTATTTT.

The chain joins TRBV5-1 to TRBJ2-1; 11 bases are shared with TRBD2. J gave up 3 bases and V 4 bases, and 6 bases lay outside the gene matches. The germline V gene encodes CDR1 SGHRS and CDR2 YFSETQ. The CDR3 is 16 residues long. CDR3 sequence (DNA): TGCGCCAGCAGCCCAATGCTAGCGGGGGGCTACAATGAGCAGTTCTTC. Amino acids: CASSPMLAGGYNEQFF.

The chain links TRBV20-1 to TRBJ2-1; the match to TRBD2 covers 10 bases. Germline-derived CDR1 and CDR2 are DFQATT and SNEGSKA (reference sequence). Losses at the gene ends were 6 bases for V and 10 bases for J; bases not matched to a gene: 15. The CDR3 sequence is 15 residues long. This chain's CDR3 is CSATKLAGPASEQFF. The CDR3 DNA reads TGCAGTGCGACAAAACTAGCGGGGCCGGCGTCGGAGCAGTTCTTC.

V and J are TRBV4-1 and TRBJ1-3; no reliable D call. The CDR3 is 15 amino acids. Germline CDR1 is MGHRA and CDR2 is YSYEKL. The V end was cut by 1 base, the J end by 8 bases, with 15 bases between. DNA of the CDR3: TGCGCCAGCAGCCAAGGCCCCGGGCCCACTGACACCATATATTTT. Protein sequence: CASSQGPGPTDTIYF.

The chain couples TRBV30 to TRBJ1-2; no definite D call. The length of the CDR3 is 12 residues. V was pared by 0 bases and J by 9 bases, with 11 bases between. Germline V lookup: CDR1 GTSNPN, CDR2 SVGIG (reference sequence). CDR3 amino acids: CAWSVPGGSYTF. The CDR3 region has the DNA TGTGCCTGGAGTGTACCCGGCGGGAGCTACACCTTC.

V is TRBV20-1 and J is TRBJ1-1; weak D call: TRBD1 (5 bases). The germline gives CDR1 DFQATT, CDR2 SNEGSKA (reference sequence). V lost 1 base to trimming and J lost 5 bases, with 8 bases between them. The CDR3 contains 12 residues. CDR3 residues: CSARVWGTEAFF. The CDR3 DNA follows: TGCAGTGCTAGAGTTTGGGGGACTGAAGCTTTCTTT.

V usage is TRBV28 and J usage is TRBJ2-5; the D gene is possibly TRBD2 (6 bases). The CDR3 contains 14 residues. Trimming took 8 bases from V and 5 from J, leaving 18 bases between them. Germline CDR1 MDHEN, CDR2 SYDVKM. Here the CDR3 DNA reads TGTGCCAGCGGCCTTCGTCAGGAGGGGGAGACCCAGTACTTC. Translation: CASGLRQEGETQYF.

This clonotype has a single count. This sequence joins TRBV7-9 and TRBJ1-2, with TRBD1 matching 8 bases. The junction had 9 bases not matched to a gene; V was cut back by 4 bases and J by 8 bases. Per germline, CDR1 SEHNR and CDR2 FQNEAQ (reference sequence). This CDR3 is 14 amino acids long. This CDR3 reads CASSSLARGLGYTF. The DNA for the CDR3 is TGTGCCAGCAGCTCCCTAGCCAGGGGGCTCGGCTACACCTTC.

This chain joins TRBV5-6 and TRBJ1-1; D unclear. The CDR3 runs 13 residues. V lost 1 base to trimming and J lost 5 bases, with 9 bases between them. Germline CDR1 reads SGHDT; CDR2 reads YYEEEE. The CDR3, as DNA: TGTGCCAGCAGCTTGCCAGTGCGGACTGAAGCTTTCTTT. Its translation is CASSLPVRTEAFF.

The genes are TRBV20-1 and TRBJ2-1; 9 nucleotides agree with TRBD1. From germline, CDR1 is DFQATT and CDR2 SNEGSKA (reference sequence). This CDR3 has 16 residues. After removal of 6 bases from V and 5 bases from J, the junction contained 14 bases not matched to a gene. The CDR3 DNA is TGCAGTGCCCATCGGTACGACAGGGGGTATAACAATGAGCAGTTCTTC. Its protein is CSAHRYDRGYNNEQFF.

CDR3 region: CASRDRNNSPLHF. CDR3 nucleotide sequence: TGTGCCAGCAGGGACAGGAATAATTCACCCCTCCACTTT. The chain has TRBV28 and TRBJ1-6; 7 positions match TRBD1. This CDR3 is 13 amino acids long. Per germline, CDR1 MDHEN and CDR2 SYDVKM. V lost 6 bases, J lost 5 bases, and 1 base stayed unmatched. Full variable domain (remainder filled in from reference TRBV28 and TRBJ1-6): DVKVTQSSRYLVKRTGEKVFLECVQDMDHENMFWYRQDPGLGLRLIYFSYDVKMKEKGDIPEGYSVSREKKERFSLILESASTNQTSMYLCASRDRNNSPLHFGNGTRLTVT.

The chain combines TRBV29-1 with TRBJ2-3; possibly TRBD1 for D (6 bases). The CDR3 loop spans 14 amino acids. The V gene's germline CDR1 is SQVTM and CDR2 ANQGSEA. Between the trimmed V and J ends, which lost 5 bases and 4 bases, there was a span of 16 bases. This CDR3 reads CSVSSGQRADTQYF. The CDR3 coding sequence is TGCAGCGTTAGTTCGGGACAAAGGGCAGATACGCAGTATTTT.

The chain links TRBV30 to TRBJ2-5; D is ambiguous. The CDR3 runs 12 residues. With 3 bases removed from V and 5 bases from J, the gap between germline ends came to 10 bases. Germline V CDR1 and CDR2: GTSNPN, SVGIG (reference sequence). CDR3 region: CAWRASPETQYF. Written as DNA, the CDR3 is TGTGCCTGGAGAGCGTCACCCGAGACCCAGTACTTC.

The chain recombines TRBV27 with TRBJ2-7, with 10 bases matching TRBD1. The CDR3 has 16 amino acids. The J segment lost 4 bases and the V segment lost 3 bases, leaving 9 bases of the junction unmatched. Germline assignment: CDR1 MNHEY and CDR2 SMNVEV (reference sequence). This CDR3 reads CASSLLGTGALYEQYF. CDR3 DNA sequence: TGTGCCAGCAGTTTGTTGGGGACAGGGGCCCTTTACGAGCAGTACTTC.

V gene TRBV29-1 combines with J gene TRBJ2-7; 11 nucleotides match TRBD2. The CDR3 covers 13 residues. Trimming took 6 bases from V and 2 from J; bases not matched to a gene: 3. Germline CDR1 reads SQVTM; CDR2 reads ANQGSEA. The CDR3 DNA is TGCAGCGTAATTAGCGGGGGGGCCTACGAGCAGTACTTC. Translation: CSVISGGAYEQYF.

The genes are TRBV24-1 and TRBJ2-4, with D unresolved. CDR1 and CDR2 (germline): KGHDR, SFDVKD. This CDR3 has 12 amino acids. Trimming removed 3 bases from V and 13 bases from J, with 12 bases in between. The CDR3 DNA is TGTGCCACCAGTGATCAGAGCCACAAACAGTACTTC. Translating gives CATSDQSHKQYF.

Only one count was recorded for this clonotype. V usage is TRBV18 and J usage is TRBJ2-7; unclear D gene. The CDR3 spans 13 residues. In germline, CDR1 is KGHSH, CDR2 LQKENI. V was shortened by 2 bases and J by 5 bases, with 10 bases between the two germline ends. The DNA for the CDR3 is TGTGCCAGCTCACCAACCCAGGCGCACGAGCAGTACTTC. This gives the protein CASSPTQAHEQYF.

This chain joins TRBV20-1 and TRBJ2-7, with TRBD2 matching 15 bases. Trimming at V came to 6 bases and at J to 2 bases, leaving 8 bases not matched to a gene. Germline V CDR1 and CDR2: DFQATT, SNEGSKA (reference sequence). The CDR3 has 16 amino acids. Here the CDR3 reads CSATGTSGGLTYEQYF. The CDR3 nucleotides read TGCAGTGCCACCGGGACTAGCGGGGGGCTCACCTACGAGCAGTACTTC.

The CDR3 sequence: CASSQGRGGLDEQFF. CDR3 DNA: TGTGCCAGCAGCCAAGGGAGGGGGGGCCTTGATGAGCAGTTCTTC. V gene TRBV4-2 combines with J gene TRBJ2-1; weak D call: TRBD2 (7 bases). Germline V gives CDR1 LGHNA, CDR2 YNFKEQ. The V end lost 1 base, the J end lost 8 bases, and 15 bases lay between the germline ends. The CDR3 is 15 amino acids.